This TCR beta chain came from a study of blood T cell repertoires in COVID-19. TCRdb keeps only in-frame clones here, not all; method: immunoSEQ multiplex PCR. The sample contains a few hundred thousand clones, under 85% of which appear only once. Unmatched junction bases numbered 2, after V lost 0 bases and J lost 1 base. Looked up from germline, CDR1 is LGHNA and CDR2 is YNFKEQ. The CDR3 covers 16 residues. J is TRBJ1-4 and V is TRBV4-2; 7 nucleotides agree with TRBD1. The TCR comes from a woman aged 50 to 65 who had recovered from COVID-19. Sequencing was carried out using PBMCs or T cells enriched from blood (not recorded which). Here the CDR3 reads CASSQDTGVTNEKLFF. CDR3 nucleotides: TGTGCCAGCAGCCAAGACACAGGGGTAACTAATGAAAAACTGTTTTTT.